Given below is one T cell receptor beta chain in context. The antigen remains unidentified. These data originate in a study of Tregs in tolerant kidney transplant recipients. Findings and caveats of the study: This study did not directly address biological reproducibility. Expanding Tregs on activated donor B cells appeared to best identify donor-specific TCRbeta clones.

Thawed PBMCs were FACS-sorted into unstimulated CD4+CD25+CD127- regulatory T cells, CD4+CD25- non-regulatory cells, CD4 and CD8 cells. Generated by immunoSEQ multiplex PCR, the TCRdb table keeps only in-frame clones and is missing some. The sample holds some 70,000 clones, 84% seen once. Trimming cost V 3 bases and J 3 bases, with 9 bases left between them. This CDR3 has 14 amino acids. The germline V gene encodes CDR1 SEHNR and CDR2 FQNEAQ (reference sequence). The receptor comes from a human donor in good health. This chain joins TRBV7-9 and TRBJ2-1; D is unclear. Sequences were obtained from CD4+ T cells from blood. This CDR3 reads CASSFSQLYNEQFF. CDR3 DNA sequence: TGTGCCAGCAGCTTCAGTCAGCTCTACAATGAGCAGTTCTTC.